This TCR beta chain was identified during a study of cytomegalovirus exposure and HLA in healthy donors. Findings and caveats of the study: Among TCR beta chains of equal frequency, HLA-associated ones were more clonally expanded in a later analysis. Cytomegalovirus association was assigned to more than 150 TCR beta chains. At a 0.05 false discovery rate, a later analysis found some 18,000 TCR beta sequences to be associated with HLA alleles.

About this clone: Its antigen is still unknown.

PCR used 60 Vbeta primers and 13 Jbeta primers. Clones were sequenced by immunoSEQ multiplex PCR, and TCRdb holds only the in-frame ones, with some missing. Of some 190,000 clones in the sample, 77% were seen once. Germline CDR1 MNHEY, CDR2 SVGAGI. J was trimmed by 3 bases and V by 2 bases; bases with no gene match: 3. The CDR3 spans 14 residues. The TCR comes from a man between 18 and 29 years old in good health and CMV-seronegative. V gene TRBV6-5 combines with J gene TRBJ1-1; 7 bases agree with TRBD1. The material sequenced was PBMCs. This chain's CDR3 is CASSYKGAYTEAFF. The CDR3 nucleotides read TGTGCCAGCAGTTACAAGGGGGCCTACACTGAAGCTTTCTTT.